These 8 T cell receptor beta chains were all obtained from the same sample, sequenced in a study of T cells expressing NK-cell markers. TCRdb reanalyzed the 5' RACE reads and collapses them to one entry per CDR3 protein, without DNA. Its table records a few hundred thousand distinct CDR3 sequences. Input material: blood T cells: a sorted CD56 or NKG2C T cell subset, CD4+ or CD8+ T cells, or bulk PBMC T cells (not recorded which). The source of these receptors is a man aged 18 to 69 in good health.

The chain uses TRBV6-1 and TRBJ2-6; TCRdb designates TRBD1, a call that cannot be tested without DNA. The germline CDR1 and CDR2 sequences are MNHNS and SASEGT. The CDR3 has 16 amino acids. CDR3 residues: CASKWTGGGGANVLTF.

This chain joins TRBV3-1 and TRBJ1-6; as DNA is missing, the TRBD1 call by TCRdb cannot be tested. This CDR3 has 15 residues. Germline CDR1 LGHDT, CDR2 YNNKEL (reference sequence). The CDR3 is CASSQEHRGMSPLHF.

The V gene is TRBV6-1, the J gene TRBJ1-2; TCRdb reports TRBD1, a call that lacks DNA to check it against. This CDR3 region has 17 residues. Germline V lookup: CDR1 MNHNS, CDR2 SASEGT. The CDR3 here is CASSVRRNPGQNYGYTF.

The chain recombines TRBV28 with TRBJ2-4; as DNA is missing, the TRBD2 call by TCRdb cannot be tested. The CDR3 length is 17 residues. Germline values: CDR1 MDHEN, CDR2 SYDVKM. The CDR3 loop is CASSPSIRGRAKNIQYF. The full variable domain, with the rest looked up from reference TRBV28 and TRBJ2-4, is DVKVTQSSRYLVKRTGEKVFLECVQDMDHENMFWYRQDPGLGLRLIYFSYDVKMKEKGDIPEGYSVSREKKERFSLILESASTNQTSMYLCASSPSIRGRAKNIQYFGAGTRLSVL.

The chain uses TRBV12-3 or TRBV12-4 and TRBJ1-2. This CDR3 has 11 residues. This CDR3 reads CASSLQRGYTF.

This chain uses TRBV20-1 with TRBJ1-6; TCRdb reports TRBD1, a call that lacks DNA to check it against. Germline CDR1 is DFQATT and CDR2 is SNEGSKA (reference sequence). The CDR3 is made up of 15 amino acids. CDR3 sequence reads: CSATDWTGDNSPLHF.

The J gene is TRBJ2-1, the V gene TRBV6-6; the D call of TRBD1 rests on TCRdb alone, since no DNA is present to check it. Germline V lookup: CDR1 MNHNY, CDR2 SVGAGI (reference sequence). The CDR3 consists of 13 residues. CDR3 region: CASLFPGGGEQFF.

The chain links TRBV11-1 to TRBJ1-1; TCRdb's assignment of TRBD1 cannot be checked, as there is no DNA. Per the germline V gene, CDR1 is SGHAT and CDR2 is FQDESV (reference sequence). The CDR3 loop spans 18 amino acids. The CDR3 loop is CASSFVINRGIPNTEAFF.